This TCR beta chain was sequenced in a study of T cell responses to AZD1222 COVID-19 vaccine. Study-wide points: Clonal diversity was possibly underestimated, and white British individuals and females predominated among donors. Among spike-specific TCRs, nearly half reportedly target unmutated variant regions.

Germline V gene sequence: CDR1 SGHNT, CDR2 YYREEE (reference sequence). CDR3 length: 14 amino acids. V trimming: 1 base; J trimming: 1 base; junction bases outside the gene matches: 0. The table came from immunoSEQ multiplex PCR; TCRdb's copy has only in-frame clones and leaves some out. The sample yields 120,000 to 150,000 clones, approximately 88% seen once. Worth noting for this clone: Its cognate antigen is unknown.

V and J are TRBV5-4 and TRBJ2-5, with 8 bases that match TRBD2. Sequencing was performed on peripheral blood, taken on day 0 of AZD1222 vaccination. The clonotype originates from an adult in good health. CDR3 region: CASSLRGGQETQYF. The CDR3, as DNA: TGTGCCAGCAGCTTGCGGGGGGGCCAAGAGACCCAGTACTTC. The full variable domain, rest sourced from reference TRBV5-4 and TRBJ2-5, is ETGVTQSPTHLIKTRGQQVTLRCSSQSGHNTVSWYQQALGQGPQFIFQYYREEENGRGNFPPRFSGLQFPNYSSELNVNALELDDSALYLCASSLRGGQETQYFGPGTRLLVL.